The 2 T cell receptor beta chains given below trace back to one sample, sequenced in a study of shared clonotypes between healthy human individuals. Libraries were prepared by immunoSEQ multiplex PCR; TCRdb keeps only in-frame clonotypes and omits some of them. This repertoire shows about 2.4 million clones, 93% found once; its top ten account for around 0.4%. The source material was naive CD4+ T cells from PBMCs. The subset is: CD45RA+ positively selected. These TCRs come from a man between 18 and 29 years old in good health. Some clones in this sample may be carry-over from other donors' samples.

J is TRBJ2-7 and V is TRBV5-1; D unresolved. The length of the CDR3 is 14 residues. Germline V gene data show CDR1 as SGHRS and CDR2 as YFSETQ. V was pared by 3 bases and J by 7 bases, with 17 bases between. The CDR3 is CASSSTPYLREQYF. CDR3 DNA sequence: TGCGCCAGCAGCTCCACACCCTACCTACGAGAGCAGTACTTC.

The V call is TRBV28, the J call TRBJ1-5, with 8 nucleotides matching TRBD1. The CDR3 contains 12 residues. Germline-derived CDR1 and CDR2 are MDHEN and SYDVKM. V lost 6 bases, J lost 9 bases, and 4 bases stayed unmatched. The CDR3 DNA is TGTGCCAGCAGCCGACAGGGGAGGCCCCAGCATTTT. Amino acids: CASSRQGRPQHF.